The 3 T cell receptor beta chains below were found in one sample sequenced in a study of breast tumors, draining lymph nodes, adjacent tissues. The lymph nodes were axillary draining lymph nodes from breast cancer patients. TCRdb fed the multiplex PCR reads into MiXCR, producing one record per CDR3 protein. The sample lists around 100,000 distinct CDR3 sequences, 21% seen once, with around 1.3% in the top ten. Material: axillary lymph node tissue. Every receptor here comes from a female donor with breast cancer. Some clones in this sample may be carry-over from other donors' samples.

This clonotype was detected many times. J is TRBJ1-2 and V is TRBV7-8; 7 bases match TRBD1. The CDR3 spans 14 residues. Trimming cost V 5 bases and J 4 bases; bases outside gene matches: 7. Per the germline V gene, CDR1 is SGHVS and CDR2 is FQNEAQ. CDR3 sequence reads: CASSKGGSFYGYTF. The CDR3 nucleotides read TGTGCCAGCAGCAAAGGGGGCAGTTTCTATGGCTACACCTTC.

This clonotype has a handful of counts. This chain uses TRBV9 with TRBJ2-6; possible D gene TRBD2, 5 bases. Trimming stripped 10 bases from V and 0 bases from J, with 17 bases between. CDR3 length equals 16 residues. CDR1 is SGDLS, CDR2 YYNGEE, per germline. The CDR3 sequence: CASAGSESSGANVLTF. The DNA for the CDR3 is TGTGCCTCGGCGGGTAGCGAAAGCTCTGGGGCCAACGTCCTGACTTTC.

The chain is built from TRBV7-9 and TRBJ1-1, with 8 bases aligning to TRBD1. Germline CDR1 SEHNR, CDR2 FQNEAQ (reference sequence). The CDR3 covers 16 residues. The ends lost 1 base at V and 2 bases at J; junction bases unmatched: 6. The CDR3, as DNA: TGTGCCAGCAGCTTAGTGCTAGACAGGGGAAACACTGAAGCTTTCTTT. Its translation is CASSLVLDRGNTEAFF.